The entry that follows covers one TCR beta chain sequence. Its antigen remains unidentified. Repertoires were generated with immunoSEQ multiplex PCR, while TCRdb's copy carries only in-frame clones and drops some. The sample has 140,000 to 150,000 clones, just over 90% seen once. Among the 90 to 150 subjects of the validation cohort, separate from the roughly 700-subject first cohort, were the donors. This sample stems from a study of cytomegalovirus exposure and HLA in healthy donors. Study in general: It was reported in a later analysis that the same platform had been used for the 120 validation repertoires as for the 550 to 700 first-cohort repertoires. Findings of the study overall: The tendency of first-cohort TCR clusters to co-occur in the 110 or so validation repertoires emerged from a later analysis.

CDR3 length: 14 residues. Germline-derived CDR1 and CDR2 are LNHDA and SQIVND (reference sequence). The V gene end was trimmed by 6 bases and the J gene end by 7 bases; junction bases not matched to a gene: 5. The origin of this receptor is a man younger than 35 in good health and CMV-seronegative. Sequenced: PBMCs. The chain couples TRBV19 to TRBJ1-6; 8 nucleotides line up with TRBD1. The CDR3 loop is CASRTDRANSPLHF. The CDR3 bases are TGTGCCAGTAGGACGGACAGGGCGAATTCACCCCTCCACTTT.